This T cell receptor (beta chain) was sequenced in a study of Ad26.COV2.S vaccination and SARS-CoV-2 variants. General observations from the study: Substantial breadth in spike-specific CD8+ and CD4+ T cell responses was reportedly seen after vaccination.

Generated by immunoSEQ multiplex PCR, the TCRdb table keeps only in-frame clones and is missing some. Found here are roughly 300,000 clones, roughly 91% of them singletons; the top ten hold approximately 5%. The treatment denotes: around 19 received Ad26.COV2.S at low or high dose, single or two shots; roughly five received placebo; per-sample allocation not given. Sampling happened 63 days after the first vaccine or placebo injection. Spike of the Wuhan-strain SARS-CoV-2 was expressed by an Ad26 vector, which formed the vaccine. The CDR3 is made up of 15 amino acids. After removal of 3 bases from V and 5 bases from J, the junction contained 4 bases not matched to a gene. Germline lookup yields CDR1 MGHDK and CDR2 SYGVNS. As for this clone: Its antigen remains unidentified.

The receptor was isolated from a person between 18 and 65 years old who received the Ad26.COV2.S COVID-19 vaccine or a placebo. The chain joins TRBV25-1 to TRBJ1-1; the match to TRBD1 covers 12 bases. The specimen was peripheral blood, collected in a trial of Ad26.COV2.S vaccine versus placebo. CDR3 amino acids: CASSDWDRGLTEAFF. The CDR3 nucleotides read TGTGCCAGCAGTGATTGGGACAGGGGGCTGACTGAAGCTTTCTTT.